This TCR beta chain was identified in a study of Graves' ophthalmopathy and Graves' hyperthyroidism. RNA transcripts provided the template for amplifying TCR beta CDR3 regions. An opening RT-PCR round employed HTBI primers and preceded a second-round multiplex PCR. Using its own MiXCR run on the multiplex PCR reads, TCRdb lists one record per CDR3 protein. The sample consists of 500,000 to 600,000 distinct CDR3 sequences, about two fifths of them appearing once. Participants with hyperthyroidism, aged 18 to 65, were newly diagnosed with under 2 months' duration. The sample holds one count of this clonotype. The J segment lost 3 bases and the V segment lost 10 bases, leaving 6 bases of the junction unmatched. The CDR3 sequence is 13 residues long. Germline assignment: CDR1 LGHDT and CDR2 YNNKEL (reference sequence).

The sample consisted of peripheral blood or thyroid tissue (not recorded which). This sequence was found in an adult man with Graves' hyperthyroidism. The chain joins TRBV3-1 to TRBJ2-7; TRBD2 matches 10 bases. The CDR3 is CATSRTSGYEQYF. As DNA, the CDR3 is TGTGCCACCTCGAGGACTAGCGGCTACGAGCAGTACTTC.